A single sample is the source of the 21 T cell receptor beta chains below, sequenced in a study of shared clonotypes between healthy human individuals. Using immunoSEQ multiplex PCR, the repertoire was profiled, and TCRdb retains in-frame clones only, with some absent. The sample consists of about 520,000 clones, 90% to 96% of them appearing once. Sequenced: naive CD4+ T cells sorted from blood. Subset specified: CD45RA+ positively selected. The receptors stem from a woman aged 30 to 39 in good health.

The chain links TRBV28 to TRBJ2-7; no clear D. V lost 7 bases, J lost 2 bases, and 9 bases lay in between. Germline V gene lookup returns CDR1 MDHEN and CDR2 SYDVKM. The CDR3 is 12 residues long. The CDR3 nucleotides are TGTGCCAGCAAGACGGATCCCTACGAGCAGTACTTC. Amino acid sequence: CASKTDPYEQYF.

The genes are TRBV28 and TRBJ1-1; 8 bases map to TRBD1. CDR3 length: 12 amino acids. Looked up from germline, CDR1 is MDHEN and CDR2 is SYDVKM. Trimming at V came to 10 bases and at J to 10 bases, leaving 11 bases not matched to a gene. CDR3 loop: CAIQDRAYSAFF. CDR3 in DNA: TGTGCCATCCAGGACAGGGCGTATTCAGCTTTCTTT.

The rearrangement joins TRBV28 to TRBJ1-1; no clear D. The CDR3 consists of 12 residues. CDR1 MDHEN and CDR2 SYDVKM come from the germline V gene. The ends were cut back, 6 bases at V and 2 bases at J, with 7 bases in the middle. The CDR3 reads CASRLPNTEAFF. DNA for the CDR3: TGTGCCAGCAGGCTCCCTAACACTGAAGCTTTCTTT. Looking up the rest from reference TRBV28 and TRBJ1-1 gives the full variable domain: DVKVTQSSRYLVKRTGEKVFLECVQDMDHENMFWYRQDPGLGLRLIYFSYDVKMKEKGDIPEGYSVSREKKERFSLILESASTNQTSMYLCASRLPNTEAFFGQGTRLTVV.

The V gene is TRBV11-1, the J gene TRBJ1-1; D is uncertain. CDR1 is SGHAT, CDR2 FQDESV, per germline (reference sequence). Trimming cost V 3 bases and J 9 bases, with 14 bases left between them. This CDR3 has 13 amino acids. In DNA, the CDR3 is TGTGCCAGCAGCTTGATACGTCCGGGGAAAGCTTTCTTT. It encodes CASSLIRPGKAFF. The whole variable domain, remainder taken from reference TRBV11-1 and TRBJ1-1, is EAEVAQSPRYKITEKSQAVAFWCDPISGHATLYWYRQILGQGPELLVQFQDESVVDDSQLPKDRFSAERLKGVDSTLKIQPAELGDSAMYLCASSLIRPGKAFFGQGTRLTVV.

The V and J genes are TRBV19 and TRBJ1-3; a possible D gene is TRBD1 (6 bases). Germline V CDR1 and CDR2: LNHDA, SQIVND (reference sequence). The CDR3 runs to 10 residues. CDR3 sequence (DNA): TGTGGGACAGCAGGAAACACCATATATTTT. It is translated as CGTAGNTIYF.

The chain recombines TRBV6-1 with TRBJ1-1; 8 nucleotides align to TRBD1. This CDR3 comprises 13 residues. Germline-derived CDR1 and CDR2 are MNHNS and SASEGT. Trimming took 4 bases from V and 5 from J; bases not matched to a gene: 3. The CDR3 loop reads CASSATGETEAFF. The CDR3 nucleotides are TGTGCCAGCAGTGCGACAGGGGAGACTGAAGCTTTCTTT.

V usage is TRBV15 and J usage is TRBJ2-5; D not certain. The end of the DNA fits TRBJ2-7 better, so the J call may be wrong. This CDR3 has 14 amino acids. The V gene's germline CDR1 is LNHNV and CDR2 YYDKDF (reference sequence). CDR3 coding DNA: TGTGCCACCAGCAAGGGCTTGGGGATCTACGAGCAGTACTTC. This encodes CATSKGLGIYEQYF.

The chain links TRBV29-1 to TRBJ1-4; 11 bases align to TRBD1. The CDR3 is 14 residues long. The ends lost 6 bases at V and 12 bases at J; junction bases unmatched: 12. Germline assignment: CDR1 SQVTM and CDR2 ANQGSEA. The CDR3 DNA follows: TGCAGCGTCCGGGGGACAGGGGGACGGAGGGAACTGTTTTTT. This sequence encodes CSVRGTGGRRELFF.

J is TRBJ2-1 and V is TRBV18, with 12 bases matching TRBD2. This CDR3 is built from 18 residues. V dropped 4 bases and J dropped 2; count of bases not matched to a gene: 9. Germline assignment: CDR1 KGHSH and CDR2 LQKENI. CDR3: CASSRQSLAGGPYNEQFF. The CDR3 bases are TGTGCCAGCTCACGGCAGAGCCTAGCGGGAGGGCCCTACAATGAGCAGTTCTTC.

V and J are TRBV2 and TRBJ1-2; 9 bases align to TRBD1. CDR1 and CDR2 from the germline V gene are SNHLY and FYNNEI. The CDR3 runs 14 residues. V shed 5 bases, J shed 5 bases, and the junction held 6 bases outside the gene matches. CDR3 amino acids: CASSRTGEIYGYTF. CDR3 sequence (DNA): TGTGCCAGCAGTCGGACAGGGGAAATTTATGGCTACACCTTC.

The chain is built from TRBV28 and TRBJ1-5; D might be TRBD1 (5 bases). Trimming pared 3 bases from V and 9 bases from J, leaving 9 bases between. Germline CDR1 reads MDHEN; CDR2 reads SYDVKM. The CDR3 loop spans 12 amino acids. DNA of the CDR3: TGTGCCAGCAGTTTGGGGGTTCGGCCCCAGCATTTT. It translates to CASSLGVRPQHF. Drawing the rest from reference TRBV28 and TRBJ1-5, the complete variable domain is DVKVTQSSRYLVKRTGEKVFLECVQDMDHENMFWYRQDPGLGLRLIYFSYDVKMKEKGDIPEGYSVSREKKERFSLILESASTNQTSMYLCASSLGVRPQHFGDGTRLSIL.

About this clone itself: This specimen includes other DNA sequences encoding the same CDR3. The rearrangement joins TRBV6-5 to TRBJ1-5, with D unclear. Germline V lookup: CDR1 MNHEY, CDR2 SVGAGI. V gave up 0 bases and J gave up 7 bases, with 7 bases separating them. The CDR3 is 13 residues long. CDR3 coding DNA: TGTGCCAGCAGTTACTCGGTCGGGCAGCCCCAGCATTTT. Translating it yields CASSYSVGQPQHF.

The rearrangement links TRBV5-1 to TRBJ2-2, with D possibly TRBD2 on 5 matching bases. The CDR3 has 17 residues. With 0 bases removed from V and 7 bases from J, the gap between germline ends came to 19 bases. Per germline, CDR1 SGHRS and CDR2 YFSETQ. The chain's CDR3 is CASSLEAVWGEDGELFF. CDR3 coding DNA: TGCGCCAGCAGCTTGGAGGCCGTGTGGGGAGAAGACGGGGAGCTGTTTTTT.

The V and J genes are TRBV5-1 and TRBJ2-4, with TRBD2 identical over 8 bases. Germline CDR1 SGHRS, CDR2 YFSETQ. Trimming cost V 2 bases and J 9 bases; bases outside gene matches: 7. This CDR3 comprises 14 residues. CDR3 sequence (DNA): TGCGCCAGCAGCTTAGAGCGGGAGCTCGGCATTCAGTACTTC. Translation: CASSLERELGIQYF.

The V gene is TRBV5-4, the J gene TRBJ2-5; 7 bases align to TRBD1. Germline loops: CDR1 SGHNT, CDR2 YYREEE (reference sequence). The CDR3 consists of 13 residues. Trimming took 6 bases from V and 2 from J; bases not matched to a gene: 4. CDR3 sequence (DNA): TGTGCCAGCAACCCGACAGGGCAAGAGACCCAGTACTTC. This codes for CASNPTGQETQYF. Combining the CDR3 with reference TRBV5-4 and TRBJ2-5 gives the whole variable domain ETGVTQSPTHLIKTRGQQVTLRCSSQSGHNTVSWYQQALGQGPQFIFQYYREEENGRGNFPPRFSGLQFPNYSSELNVNALELDDSALYLCASNPTGQETQYFGPGTRLLVL.

This chain uses TRBV28 with TRBJ1-1, with D possibly TRBD1 on 5 matching bases. Germline CDR1 reads MDHEN; CDR2 reads SYDVKM. V was clipped by 5 bases and J by 0 bases, with 10 bases between them. This CDR3 is 14 amino acids long. In nucleotides, the CDR3 is TGTGCCAGCAGTCCGCAGGGTATGAACACTGAAGCTTTCTTT. Protein product: CASSPQGMNTEAFF.

The rearrangement links TRBV4-2 to TRBJ1-5; D remains ambiguous. Trimming removed 0 bases from V and 3 bases from J, with 6 bases in between. This CDR3 spans 14 amino acids. The germline gives CDR1 LGHNA, CDR2 YNFKEQ. Here the CDR3 reads CASSQEENNQPQHF. As DNA, the CDR3 is TGTGCCAGCAGCCAAGAGGAGAACAATCAGCCCCAGCATTTT.

The chain joins TRBV6-6 to TRBJ2-1; TRBD1 agrees at 9 bases. The V and J ends lost 6 bases and 1 base, in that order; junction bases with no gene match: 7. The CDR3 extends over 16 amino acids. Germline CDR1 and CDR2: MNHNY and SVGAGI (reference sequence). CDR3 region: CASRPTGGLSYNEQFF. CDR3 DNA sequence: TGTGCCAGCAGACCGACAGGGGGGTTATCCTACAATGAGCAGTTCTTC.

With respect to this clone: Additional DNA sequences in this sample encode the identical CDR3. The chain employs TRBV5-1 and TRBJ2-3; TRBD2 matches 7 bases. V gave up 2 bases and J gave up 3 bases; unmatched junction bases: 6. Germline CDR1 SGHRS, CDR2 YFSETQ. The CDR3 extends over 15 amino acids. The CDR3, as DNA: TGCGCCAGCAGCTTAACAGGACTAGGGACAGATACGCAGTATTTT. This gives the protein CASSLTGLGTDTQYF.

The rearrangement joins TRBV5-8 to TRBJ1-4; 9 bases map to TRBD1. V was pared by 4 bases and J by 8 bases, with 9 bases of the junction left unmatched. This CDR3 region has 15 residues. In germline, CDR1 is SGHTS, CDR2 YDEGEE. The CDR3 here is CASSPIQGAYEKLFF. The CDR3 DNA follows: TGTGCCAGCAGCCCCATACAGGGGGCTTACGAAAAACTGTTTTTT.

Only one count was recorded for this clone. The rearrangement links TRBV6-6 to TRBJ2-5; 8 bases map to TRBD1. The J call may be incorrect, as the DNA end agrees better with TRBJ2-7. Germline CDR1 reads MNHNY; CDR2 reads SVGAGI (reference sequence). The CDR3 extends over 16 amino acids. CDR3 loop: CASSYQLGQGFYEQYF. Here the CDR3 DNA reads TGTGCCAGCAGTTACCAATTAGGACAGGGTTTTTACGAGCAGTACTTC.